These 20 T cell receptor beta chains originate from one sample sequenced in a study of beta chain features in type 1 diabetes. Expressed TCRB transcripts got sequenced, as all isolated RNA was reverse transcribed. The data were produced by immunoSEQ multiplex PCR, yet TCRdb's version contains in-frame clones alone and is incomplete. The sample consists of some 270,000 clones, roughly 14% of them appearing once. The sample was naive CD4+ T cells from blood. The receptors here all came from a woman between 35 and 50 years old in good health.

The chain joins TRBV27 to TRBJ2-1, with TRBD2 matching 10 bases. V lost 2 bases and J lost 2; bases outside the gene matches: 6. CDR1 MNHEY and CDR2 SMNVEV come from the germline V gene (reference sequence). The length of the CDR3 is 17 residues. The chain's CDR3 is CASSLQSGGAAYNEQFF. In DNA form, the CDR3 reads TGTGCCAGCAGTTTACAGAGCGGGGGGGCCGCCTACAATGAGCAGTTCTTC.

Only a few counts were recorded for this clone. V gene TRBV10-2 combines with J gene TRBJ2-7, with TRBD1 matching 9 bases. The V and J ends lost 6 bases and 5 bases, in that order; junction bases with no gene match: 14. The length of the CDR3 is 16 residues. CDR1 and CDR2 from the germline V gene are WSHSY and SAAADI. CDR3 protein: CASSPRDRVTSNEQYF. CDR3 coding DNA: TGCGCCAGCAGCCCCAGGGACAGGGTGACATCCAACGAGCAGTACTTC.

This clone was detected a few times. The V gene is TRBV4-1, the J gene TRBJ1-6; TRBD1 aligns across 9 bases. The trim removed 4 bases at V and 10 bases at J, leaving 14 bases unmatched. The germline CDR1 and CDR2 sequences are MGHRA and YSYEKL. This CDR3 region has 17 residues. The CDR3 coding sequence is TGCGCCAGCAGCCTAAATTCACAGGGGGCGCTGGGCTCACCCCTCCACTTT. Protein sequence: CASSLNSQGALGSPLHF.

The V gene is TRBV10-1, the J gene TRBJ1-2; D is possibly TRBD1 (6 bases). V lost 5 bases and J 4 bases, leaving 11 bases between the germline ends. The CDR3 covers 13 residues. Germline V gene sequence: CDR1 WNHNN, CDR2 SYGVQD (reference sequence). CDR3 loop: CASSPQGGYGYTF. As DNA, the CDR3 is TGCGCCAGCAGTCCCCAAGGGGGCTATGGCTACACCTTC.

V gene TRBV5-1 combines with J gene TRBJ2-7, with D tentatively TRBD1 (6 bases). This CDR3 contains 14 residues. V was trimmed by 5 bases and J by 1 base, leaving 13 bases between them. CDR1 and CDR2 (germline): SGHRS, YFSETQ. The CDR3 sequence: CASSSSGTSYEQYF. The DNA for the CDR3 is TGCGCCAGCAGTTCCTCCGGGACATCCTACGAGCAGTACTTC.

This clone has just a few counts. This chain joins TRBV10-3 and TRBJ1-6; D ambiguous. CDR1 ENHRY and CDR2 SYGVKD come from the germline V gene. V was trimmed by 1 base and J by 8 bases, leaving 12 bases between them. This CDR3 comprises 15 residues. CDR3 sequence (DNA): TGTGCCATCAGTGAGTTCGGGAGAGAGGATTCACCCCTCCACTTT. It translates to CAISEFGREDSPLHF.

The chain recombines TRBV18 with TRBJ2-3, with D hard to call. V was clipped by 0 bases and J by 0 bases, with 10 bases between them. This CDR3 region has 16 residues. CDR1 and CDR2 (germline): KGHSH, LQKENI. The CDR3 loop is CASSPPNSPSTDTQYF. In DNA form, the CDR3 reads TGTGCCAGCTCACCACCAAACAGTCCCAGCACAGATACGCAGTATTTT.

The chain is built from TRBV4-3 and TRBJ1-1; 7 bases line up with TRBD1. V was pared by 1 base and J by 10 bases, with 9 bases of the junction left unmatched. This CDR3 has 14 residues. Per germline, CDR1 LGHNA and CDR2 YSLEER. The CDR3 here is CASSQVVRGYGAFF. CDR3 DNA sequence: TGCGCCAGCAGCCAAGTAGTCAGGGGGTATGGAGCTTTCTTT.

The chain couples TRBV28 to TRBJ1-3; no firm D call. Germline V gene data show CDR1 as MDHEN and CDR2 as SYDVKM. The CDR3 has 15 amino acids. V gave up 2 bases and J gave up 2 bases, with 10 bases separating them. The CDR3 is CASSLREIAGNTIYF. For the CDR3, the DNA is TGTGCCAGCAGTTTACGGGAAATCGCTGGAAACACCATATATTTT. The full variable domain, its missing parts supplied by reference TRBV28 and TRBJ1-3, is DVKVTQSSRYLVKRTGEKVFLECVQDMDHENMFWYRQDPGLGLRLIYFSYDVKMKEKGDIPEGYSVSREKKERFSLILESASTNQTSMYLCASSLREIAGNTIYFGEGSWLTVV.

The chain uses TRBV14 and TRBJ1-1, with unresolved D. This CDR3 region has 13 residues. Germline V gene lookup returns CDR1 SGHDN and CDR2 FVKESK. Trimming pared 4 bases from V and 5 bases from J, leaving 11 bases between. The CDR3, as DNA: TGTGCCAGCAGCCTCGTACCGGGGACTGAAGCTTTCTTT. This gives the protein CASSLVPGTEAFF.

The chain links TRBV9 to TRBJ1-1; TRBD1 agrees at 12 bases. The V gene's germline CDR1 is SGDLS and CDR2 YYNGEE. The junction had 3 bases not matched to a gene; V was cut back by 2 bases and J by 1 base. The length of the CDR3 is 16 residues. The CDR3 spells CASSVWDRGRNTEAFF. DNA for the CDR3: TGTGCCAGCAGCGTTTGGGACAGGGGGCGGAACACTGAAGCTTTCTTT.

This clone has only a few counts. This sequence joins TRBV7-9 and TRBJ2-1; D might be TRBD1 (6 bases). CDR3 length equals 14 residues. Trimming took off 3 bases at V and 6 bases at J, with 12 bases between the two ends. CDR1 is SEHNR and CDR2 is FQNEAQ in the germline V gene (reference sequence). The CDR3 coding sequence is TGTGCCAGCAGCTTTCAGGGGCTGGGCAATGAGCAGTTCTTC. Its protein product is CASSFQGLGNEQFF. Full variable domain (rest looked up from reference TRBV7-9 and TRBJ2-1): DTGVSQNPRHKITKRGQNVTFRCDPISEHNRLYWYRQTLGQGPEFLTYFQNEAQLEKSRLLSDRFSAERPKGSFSTLEIQRTEQGDSAMYLCASSFQGLGNEQFFGPGTRLTVL.

This clone has more than one count but fewer than ten. V usage is TRBV4-2 and J usage is TRBJ2-1, with 8 bases aligning to TRBD2. Looked up from germline, CDR1 is LGHNA and CDR2 is YNFKEQ. The CDR3 is 16 amino acids. Losses at the gene ends were 5 bases for V and 0 bases for J; bases not matched to a gene: 6. The CDR3 protein is CASSSPSGSSYNEQFF. CDR3 in DNA: TGTGCCAGCAGCTCACCGAGCGGGAGCTCCTACAATGAGCAGTTCTTC.

V and J are TRBV19 and TRBJ2-7; a possible D gene is TRBD1 (5 bases). This CDR3 spans 17 amino acids. Germline CDR1 is LNHDA and CDR2 is SQIVND (reference sequence). The V end lost 3 bases, the J end lost 2 bases, and 20 bases lay between the germline ends. The DNA for the CDR3 is TGTGCCAGTAGTATTTCTATGTCGGCAGGGCAAACCTACGAGCAGTACTTC. Translated, it gives CASSISMSAGQTYEQYF.

This clone was seen a handful of times. This chain connects TRBV11-2 to TRBJ2-3; 8 bases align to TRBD2. CDR1 is SGHAT, CDR2 FQNNGV, per germline. The CDR3 extends over 17 amino acids. V trimming: 6 bases; J trimming: 6 bases; junction bases outside the gene matches: 17. The CDR3 nucleotides read TGTGCCAGCAGGCGGACGGGGGGGAGACTAGCACGGGATACGCAGTATTTT. Encoded protein: CASRRTGGRLARDTQYF.

V and J are TRBV4-1 and TRBJ2-3; 7 nucleotides match TRBD2. J gave up 1 base and V 0 bases, and 4 bases lay outside the gene matches. The CDR3 sequence is 16 residues long. Germline V gene lookup returns CDR1 MGHRA and CDR2 YSYEKL. The DNA for the CDR3 is TGCGCCAGCAGCCAAGACCAACTAGCGCGCACAGATACGCAGTATTTT. It is translated as CASSQDQLARTDTQYF.

Worth noting for this clone: At the DNA level, this CDR3 is encoded by other sequences in the same sample as well. The chain links TRBV7-9 to TRBJ2-3; the D gene is possibly TRBD1 (6 bases). The V end lost 4 bases, the J end lost 2 bases, and 10 bases lay between the germline ends. The CDR3 totals 14 residues. The germline V gene has CDR1 SEHNR and CDR2 FQNEAQ (reference sequence). The DNA for the CDR3 is TGTGCCAGCAGCTCCGGACAGTACACAGATACGCAGTATTTT. Translated: CASSSGQYTDTQYF.

There are a few counts of this clone. The J gene is TRBJ1-2, the V gene TRBV11-2; D ambiguous. This CDR3 spans 14 amino acids. V was cut by 0 bases and J by 1 base, with 6 bases left in between. Germline V gene lookup returns CDR1 SGHAT and CDR2 FQNNGV. The CDR3 coding sequence is TGTGCCAGCAGCTTAGATCGGTATAACTATGGCTACACCTTC. Its protein is CASSLDRYNYGYTF.

This chain connects TRBV5-4 to TRBJ2-7; 8 nucleotides agree with TRBD1. CDR1 SGHNT and CDR2 YYREEE come from the germline V gene (reference sequence). V gave up 6 bases and J gave up 6 bases; unmatched junction bases: 17. The CDR3 length is 16 residues. CDR3 bases: TGTGCCAGCACCTCTAAACAGGGGGGTTACCCAGGCGAGCAGTACTTC. Amino acid sequence: CASTSKQGGYPGEQYF.

This clone was counted only a few times. V and J are TRBV5-1 and TRBJ2-1, with D perhaps matching TRBD1 (6 bases). The germline gives CDR1 SGHRS, CDR2 YFSETQ. The CDR3 has 12 residues. Trimming left V 4 bases short and J 7 bases short, with 9 bases between. The CDR3 here is CASSHTGNEQFF. CDR3 coding DNA: TGCGCCAGCAGCCATACAGGGAATGAGCAGTTCTTC.